These T cell receptor beta chains were read from a single sample in a study of T cell responses to AZD1222 COVID-19 vaccine. Method: immunoSEQ multiplex PCR; TCRdb's copy keeps in-frame clones and lacks some. Of over 110,000 clones in the sample, 85% to 95% were seen once. This specimen consisted of peripheral blood, obtained after recovery from COVID-19. The receptors originated from an adult who had recovered from COVID-19. CDR3s include the opening cysteine and the closing phenylalanine or tryptophan. A D gene is named only where the DNA matches it firmly. Part of the rows lack a size; the others show once, few, many or a class for expanded clones.

cdr3_length j_call clone_size d_call v_call cdr3_aa cdr3_nt
16 TRBJ1-1 NA NA TRBV7-3 CASSLGHNVPGTEAFF TGTGCCAGCAGCCTCGGACACAACGTCCCGGGAACTGAAGCTTTCTTT
14 TRBJ2-7 NA NA TRBV5-1 CASSPSTGVGEQYF TGCGCCAGCAGCCCCTCAACAGGAGTCGGCGAGCAGTACTTC
15 TRBJ1-1 NA TRBD1 TRBV2 CASSGQGAGKTEAFF TGTGCCAGCAGCGGACAGGGGGCGGGGAAGACTGAAGCTTTCTTT
16 TRBJ2-5 many NA TRBV5-1 CASSDRTDLIQETQYF TGCGCCAGCAGCGATCGGACGGACCTTATCCAAGAGACCCAGTACTTC
14 TRBJ1-6 NA NA TRBV27 CASSLTRLGSPLHF TGTGCCAGCAGCCTGACAAGGTTGGGCTCACCCCTCCACTTT
15 TRBJ2-5 NA NA TRBV9 CASSVVPGSQETQYF TGTGCCAGCAGCGTAGTCCCGGGGTCCCAAGAGACCCAGTACTTC
18 TRBJ1-4 NA TRBD1 TRBV25-1 CASSSFTGQVYKYEKLFF TGTGCCAGCAGTTCATTTACCGGACAGGTGTACAAGTATGAAAAACTGTTTTTT
14 TRBJ1-1 NA NA TRBV28 CASSSHLGGAEAFF TGTGCCAGCAGTTCCCATTTAGGGGGGGCTGAAGCTTTCTTT
15 TRBJ1-1 NA TRBD1 TRBV28 CASSPIDRVNTEAFF TGTGCCAGCAGTCCGATAGACAGGGTGAACACTGAAGCTTTCTTT
17 TRBJ1-1 NA TRBD1 TRBV9 CASSVAGTGDLNTEAFF TGTGCCAGCAGCGTAGCCGGGACAGGGGATTTGAACACTGAAGCTTTCTTT
15 TRBJ1-6 NA TRBD1 TRBV3-1/TRBV3-2 CASSRRQGIGSPLHF TGTGCCAGCAGCCGCCGACAGGGGATTGGATCACCCCTCCACTTT
16 TRBJ2-1 NA TRBD2 TRBV7-3 CASSPPGGRGYNEQFF TGTGCCAGCAGCCCCCCGGGCGGGAGGGGTTACAATGAGCAGTTCTTC
14 TRBJ2-2 NA NA TRBV3-1/TRBV3-2 CASSQARVTGELFF TGTGCCAGCAGCCAAGCCAGGGTCACCGGGGAGCTGTTTTTT
13 TRBJ1-1 NA NA TRBV7-9 CASSFEGATEAFF TGTGCCAGCAGCTTTGAAGGGGCCACTGAAGCTTTCTTT
21 TRBJ2-1 NA TRBD2 TRBV5-1 CASSLARFLAGGPTSYNEQFF TGCGCCAGCAGCTTAGCCCGGTTCCTAGCGGGAGGTCCGACCTCCTACAATGAGCAGTTCTTC